This entry lists 31 T cell receptor beta chains sequenced from one sample in a study of cytomegalovirus exposure and HLA in healthy donors. The PCR was carried out with 60 Vbeta primers and 13 Jbeta primers. Assay: immunoSEQ multiplex PCR; the TCRdb copy retains only in-frame clones and omits some. The sample contains around 180,000 clones, around 80% of which appear only once. The source material was PBMCs. All receptors derive from a woman between 40 and 50 years old in good health and CMV-seronegative.

V gene TRBV29-1 combines with J gene TRBJ1-5, with 8 nucleotides matching TRBD1. After removal of 6 bases from V and 5 bases from J, the junction contained 6 bases not matched to a gene. Germline assignment: CDR1 SQVTM and CDR2 ANQGSEA. This CDR3 comprises 13 residues. CDR3: CSVGTGPDQPQHF. CDR3 DNA: TGCAGCGTCGGGACAGGTCCCGATCAGCCCCAGCATTTT.

This clone was detected only a few times. This chain uses TRBV7-6 with TRBJ2-2, with TRBD1 as a possible D gene (6 bases). The CDR3 covers 15 residues. The V and J ends lost 2 bases and 5 bases respectively, with 12 bases between them. Per germline, CDR1 SGHVS and CDR2 FNYEAQ. The CDR3 nucleotides are TGTGCCAGCAGCTTACGTCAGAGGGGGACCGGGGAGCTGTTTTTT. It is translated as CASSLRQRGTGELFF. Variable domain in full (rest from reference TRBV7-6 and TRBJ2-2): GAGVSQSPRYKVTKRGQDVALRCDPISGHVSLYWYRQALGQGPEFLTYFNYEAQQDKSGLPNDRFSAERPEGSISTLTIQRTEQRDSAMYRCASSLRQRGTGELFFGEGSRLTVL.

This clone has a single count. The J gene is TRBJ1-5, the V gene TRBV10-3, with a possible D match to TRBD1 (6 bases). Germline V gene sequence: CDR1 ENHRY, CDR2 SYGVKD. Trimming took off 4 bases at V and 7 bases at J, with 14 bases between the two ends. The CDR3 sequence is 14 residues long. CDR3 DNA sequence: TGTGCCATCAGTGTTCAGGGGCCCGGGCAGCCCCAGCATTTT. The encoded protein is CAISVQGPGQPQHF.

The chain carries TRBV7-2 and TRBJ2-5; no definite D call. The ends were cut back, 1 base at V and 2 bases at J, with 11 bases in the middle. The CDR3 extends over 15 amino acids. Germline V gene sequence: CDR1 SGHTA, CDR2 FQGNSA. CDR3 DNA: TGTGCCAGCAGCTTAGTTCCCCAGGCTCAAGAGACCCAGTACTTC. It is translated as CASSLVPQAQETQYF.

V and J are TRBV7-2 and TRBJ2-7; 9 nucleotides line up with TRBD2. The CDR3 is 16 amino acids. Germline loops: CDR1 SGHTA, CDR2 FQGNSA. Trimming cost V 5 bases and J 4 bases; bases outside gene matches: 12. As DNA, the CDR3 is TGTGCCAGCAGCAAGGACTTTCTAGCGGGGTTTTACGAGCAGTACTTC. Translation gives CASSKDFLAGFYEQYF.

The V and J genes are TRBV27 and TRBJ2-5; D is uncertain. The V gene's germline CDR1 is MNHEY and CDR2 SMNVEV (reference sequence). V lost 6 bases and J lost 7, with 21 bases in between. The CDR3 extends over 15 amino acids. This chain's CDR3 is CASSPNPLRVGTQYF. The CDR3 region has the DNA TGTGCCAGCAGCCCCAACCCATTACGGGTGGGGACCCAGTACTTC.

The chain has TRBV5-1 and TRBJ2-7, with D perhaps matching TRBD2 (7 bases). This CDR3 has 16 amino acids. Trimming pared 0 bases from V and 6 bases from J, leaving 19 bases between. Germline lookup yields CDR1 SGHRS and CDR2 YFSETQ. Written as DNA, the CDR3 is TGCGCCAGCAGCTTGGGGGGGGGCGCGGGGAATTCCGAGCAGTACGTC. This encodes CASSLGGGAGNSEQYV.

The chain carries TRBV6-5 and TRBJ2-3, with D perhaps TRBD2 (6 bases). Trimming removed 5 bases at V and 2 bases at J, with 14 bases between. The CDR3 consists of 15 residues. Germline CDR1 is MNHEY and CDR2 is SVGAGI. The CDR3 loop reads CASSRDWTDTDTQYF. CDR3 DNA: TGTGCCAGCAGTAGGGACTGGACGGACACAGATACGCAGTATTTT.

This clone was recorded only once. The CDR3 nucleotides are TGTGCCAGCAATAGGAACAGTCAGCCCCAGCATTTT. Residues: CASNRNSQPQHF. The chain links TRBV2 to TRBJ1-5; D is uncertain. Trimming removed 7 bases at V and 6 bases at J, with 10 bases between. The CDR3 contains 12 residues. Germline CDR1 reads SNHLY; CDR2 reads FYNNEI.

The chain links TRBV9 to TRBJ1-3, with a possible D match to TRBD1 (6 bases). The CDR3 contains 16 residues. Germline V gives CDR1 SGDLS, CDR2 YYNGEE. Trimming removed 2 bases at V and 4 bases at J, with 16 bases between. Written as DNA, the CDR3 is TGTGCCAGCAGCGTGGACCCAGGGGTAGGCGGAAACACCATATATTTT. Its protein is CASSVDPGVGGNTIYF.

The V and J genes are TRBV10-3 and TRBJ2-7, with D perhaps TRBD2 (5 bases). In germline, CDR1 is ENHRY, CDR2 SYGVKD. Trimming took off 6 bases at V and 5 bases at J, with 11 bases between the two ends. CDR3 length equals 12 residues. The CDR3 nucleotides read TGTGCCATCAGAGGCCTGGAGGACGAGCAGTACTTC. Translating it yields CAIRGLEDEQYF.

The V and J genes are TRBV29-1 and TRBJ2-2; TRBD2 agrees at 9 bases. Germline loops: CDR1 SQVTM, CDR2 ANQGSEA. The CDR3 loop spans 14 amino acids. V was clipped by 5 bases and J by 3 bases; unmatched bases: 4. This CDR3 is CSVLAGADTGELFF. DNA of the CDR3: TGCAGCGTTTTAGCGGGAGCGGACACCGGGGAGCTGTTTTTT.

This clone showed up just a few times. The chain links TRBV11-3 to TRBJ1-1; TRBD1 is a possible D gene (5 bases). Trimming removed 3 bases at V and 1 base at J, with 9 bases between. CDR1 and CDR2 (germline): SGHNT, YENEEA. CDR3 length: 14 residues. Here the CDR3 DNA reads TGTGCCAGCAGCTTCGACAGATCGAACACTGAAGCTTTCTTT. Translating gives CASSFDRSNTEAFF.

The chain carries TRBV7-6 and TRBJ2-1, with 7 positions matching TRBD2. CDR1 and CDR2 from the germline V gene are SGHVS and FNYEAQ. This CDR3 has 15 residues. With 5 bases clipped from V and 2 bases from J, the junction kept 6 bases outside the gene matches. The CDR3 here is CASSPEAGPYNEQFF. The CDR3 DNA reads TGTGCCAGCAGCCCAGAAGCGGGACCCTACAATGAGCAGTTCTTC.

This chain links TRBV29-1 with TRBJ1-2; the match to TRBD1 covers 8 bases. The germline gives CDR1 SQVTM, CDR2 ANQGSEA. The CDR3 contains 11 residues. With V trimmed by 4 bases and J by 6 bases, 1 base remained unmatched. Here the CDR3 reads CSVVTGDGYTF. The CDR3, as DNA: TGCAGCGTTGTGACAGGGGATGGCTACACCTTC.

This clone occurred once. V usage is TRBV27 and J usage is TRBJ1-3; the D gene is possibly TRBD1 (5 bases). V was clipped by 4 bases and J by 8 bases, with 12 bases between them. Germline CDR1 and CDR2: MNHEY and SMNVEV (reference sequence). This CDR3 contains 13 residues. The CDR3 spells CASSSSGGDTIYF. The DNA of the CDR3 is TGTGCCAGCAGTTCCTCGGGGGGAGACACCATATATTTT.

This chain uses TRBV10-3 with TRBJ2-7; 8 bases line up with TRBD1. This CDR3 is 14 amino acids long. The ends lost 10 bases at V and 0 bases at J; junction bases unmatched: 8. The germline V gene encodes CDR1 ENHRY and CDR2 SYGVKD. CDR3 in DNA: TGTGCCACCTCACAGGGGGTGACCTCCTACGAGCAGTACTTC. Amino acid sequence: CATSQGVTSYEQYF.

The chain employs TRBV11-1 and TRBJ2-2, with D unclear. The CDR3 contains 13 residues. CDR1 and CDR2 from the germline V gene are SGHAT and FQDESV (reference sequence). The V end was cut by 2 bases, the J end by 5 bases, with 6 bases between. DNA of the CDR3: TGTGCCAGCAGCTTAATTGAGACCGGGGAGCTGTTTTTT. Protein: CASSLIETGELFF. The complete variable domain, with remaining parts taken from reference TRBV11-1 and TRBJ2-2, reads EAEVAQSPRYKITEKSQAVAFWCDPISGHATLYWYRQILGQGPELLVQFQDESVVDDSQLPKDRFSAERLKGVDSTLKIQPAELGDSAMYLCASSLIETGELFFGEGSRLTVL.

The chain recombines TRBV5-1 with TRBJ2-2; TRBD1 matches 7 bases. Germline V gene data show CDR1 as SGHRS and CDR2 as YFSETQ. The CDR3 is made up of 14 amino acids. The junction had 4 bases not matched to a gene; V was cut back by 0 bases and J by 8 bases. In nucleotides, the CDR3 is TGCGCCAGCAGCTTGGAGGGGGCCGGTGGGGAGCTGTTTTTT. Translated: CASSLEGAGGELFF.

V and J are TRBV7-3 and TRBJ2-2, with D tentatively TRBD1 (7 bases). V was cut by 5 bases and J by 5 bases, with 15 bases left in between. Germline V gene lookup returns CDR1 SGHTA and CDR2 FQGTGA. There are 15 residues in the CDR3. CDR3 nucleotide sequence: TGTGCCAGCAGCCTTCGACAGGGAGGAACCGGGGAGCTGTTTTTT. Protein sequence: CASSLRQGGTGELFF.

V gene TRBV19 combines with J gene TRBJ2-1, with 16 bases that match TRBD2. Per the germline V gene, CDR1 is LNHDA and CDR2 is SQIVND (reference sequence). The trim removed 6 bases at V and 9 bases at J, leaving 8 bases unmatched. The CDR3 is made up of 16 amino acids. CDR3 sequence reads: CASRTYGTSGRVEQFF. The CDR3 coding sequence is TGTGCCAGTAGGACATACGGGACTAGCGGGAGGGTTGAGCAGTTCTTC.

This clone has only a few counts. This rearrangement joins TRBV10-3 to TRBJ1-1; D is uncertain. Germline V gene lookup returns CDR1 ENHRY and CDR2 SYGVKD. V lost 6 bases and J 8 bases, leaving 10 bases between the germline ends. The CDR3 covers 11 residues. CDR3 loop: CAISRGHEAFF. In DNA form, the CDR3 reads TGTGCCATCAGCCGCGGGCACGAAGCTTTCTTT.

J is TRBJ2-6 and V is TRBV6-6; TRBD1 matches 7 bases. Germline V gene sequence: CDR1 MNHNY, CDR2 SVGAGI (reference sequence). CDR3 length equals 16 residues. The V gene end was trimmed by 6 bases and the J gene end by 1 base; junction bases not matched to a gene: 6. CDR3 in DNA: TGTGCCAGCAGACGACGACAGGGTTCTGGGGCCAACGTCCTGACTTTC. This codes for CASRRRQGSGANVLTF.

The chain joins TRBV27 to TRBJ2-3; the match to TRBD2 covers 14 bases. V was pared by 5 bases and J by 5 bases, with 6 bases of the junction left unmatched. This CDR3 is built from 16 residues. Looked up from germline, CDR1 is MNHEY and CDR2 is SMNVEV (reference sequence). The CDR3 loop is CASSPRLAGGIDTQYF. Written as DNA, the CDR3 is TGTGCCAGCAGTCCCCGACTAGCGGGGGGGATAGATACGCAGTATTTT.

In its sample, this clone was seen once. The V call is TRBV9, the J call TRBJ2-7; tentative D call: TRBD2 (5 bases). Germline V gene lookup returns CDR1 SGDLS and CDR2 YYNGEE. The CDR3 extends over 14 amino acids. V shed 4 bases and J shed 6 bases, with 17 bases lying between them. The chain's CDR3 is CASSYREGSSEQYF. Written as DNA, the CDR3 is TGTGCCAGCAGCTATAGGGAAGGGAGCTCCGAGCAGTACTTC.

J is TRBJ1-5 and V is TRBV2, with D uncertain. The CDR3 is 14 amino acids. V lost 10 bases to trimming and J lost 3 bases, with 16 bases between them. CDR1 SNHLY and CDR2 FYNNEI come from the germline V gene. CDR3 in DNA: TGTGCCACGAGAACCGGGATGGACAATCAGCCCCAGCATTTT. Protein: CATRTGMDNQPQHF.

This chain connects TRBV30 to TRBJ1-1, with D unclear. This CDR3 contains 12 residues. Germline loops: CDR1 GTSNPN, CDR2 SVGIG (reference sequence). V was pared by 4 bases and J by 7 bases, with 13 bases between. The CDR3 bases are TGTGCCTGGATTCCCACGGGTGGTGAAGCTTTCTTT. It translates to CAWIPTGGEAFF.

As DNA, the CDR3 is TGTGCCAGTAGTACTCAGGGGCTTGGAGGCTACACCTTC. Residues: CASSTQGLGGYTF. V and J are TRBV19 and TRBJ1-2; weak D call: TRBD1 (6 bases). This CDR3 region has 13 residues. V was cut by 4 bases and J by 8 bases, with 14 bases left in between. The V gene's germline CDR1 is LNHDA and CDR2 SQIVND (reference sequence).

The chain's CDR3 is CASSLSGSYQETQYF. The CDR3 nucleotides read TGCGCCAGCAGCTTGTCGGGATCGTACCAAGAGACCCAGTACTTC. This chain joins TRBV5-1 and TRBJ2-5; TRBD2 might be the D (5 bases). Looked up from germline, CDR1 is SGHRS and CDR2 is YFSETQ. Trimming stripped 1 base from V and 0 bases from J, with 10 bases between. This CDR3 comprises 15 residues. Full variable domain (missing parts from reference TRBV5-1 and TRBJ2-5): KAGVTQTPRYLIKTRGQQVTLSCSPISGHRSVSWYQQTPGQGLQFLFEYFSETQRNKGNFPGRFSGRQFSNSRSEMNVSTLELGDSALYLCASSLSGSYQETQYFGPGTRLLVL.

V and J are TRBV18 and TRBJ2-2; TRBD1 is a possible D gene (6 bases). This CDR3 has 17 residues. Trimming took off 0 bases at V and 1 base at J, with 12 bases between the two ends. Germline CDR1 and CDR2: KGHSH and LQKENI. The CDR3 nucleotides are TGTGCCAGCTCACCACCCTGGCGGACAGTGAACACCGGGGAGCTGTTTTTT. Translating it yields CASSPPWRTVNTGELFF.

V gene TRBV4-2 combines with J gene TRBJ1-3; TRBD1 is a possible D gene (5 bases). Germline-derived CDR1 and CDR2 are LGHNA and YNFKEQ. The CDR3 is 16 residues long. Trimming stripped 4 bases from V and 3 bases from J, with 16 bases between. The DNA of the CDR3 is TGTGCCAGCAGCCGCTTAGTAGGGGCATATGGAAACACCATATATTTT. Residues: CASSRLVGAYGNTIYF.